The clone carrying this T cell receptor beta chain was detected only a few times. Its cognate antigen is unknown. Each donor supplied roughly 9.2 milliliters of peripheral blood. These data originate in a study of blood T cells in healthy people across ages. Trimming left V 4 bases short and J 0 bases short, with 13 bases between. Germline lookup yields CDR1 LGHNA and CDR2 YSLEER. This CDR3 has 17 residues. General study results and limits: Older age coincided with a roughly linear decline in TCR beta diversity per million T cells. Since the PBMCs were unsorted, naive and antigen-experienced cells could not be conclusively compared. Versus aged donors, long-lived donors had higher diversity and more naive CD4+ cells.

Next came a second PCR, run for about 6 to 11 cycles, which used a sample-barcoded 5' primer along with a J-beta primer mix. MiXCR, run by TCRdb on the 5' RACE reads, gives a single entry per CDR3 protein. The table records some 550,000 distinct CDR3 sequences, 47% of them present only once. Sequencing was done on a sample of blood. The clonotype comes from an elderly man in good health. The chain couples TRBV4-3 to TRBJ2-6, with a weak D call TRBD1 (5 bases). CDR3 sequence (DNA): TGCGCCAGCAGCCCTACCTCAGGGCTCTCTGGGGCCAACGTCCTGACTTTC. As protein: CASSPTSGLSGANVLTF.